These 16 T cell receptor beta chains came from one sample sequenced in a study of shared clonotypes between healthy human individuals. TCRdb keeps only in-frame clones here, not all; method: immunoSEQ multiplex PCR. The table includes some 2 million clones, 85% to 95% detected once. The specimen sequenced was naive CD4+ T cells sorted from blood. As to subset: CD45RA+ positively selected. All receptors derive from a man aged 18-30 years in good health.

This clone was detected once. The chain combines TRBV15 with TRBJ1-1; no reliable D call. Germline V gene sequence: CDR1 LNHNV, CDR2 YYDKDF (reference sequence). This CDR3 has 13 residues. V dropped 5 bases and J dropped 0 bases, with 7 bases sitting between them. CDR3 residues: CATSASMNTEAFF. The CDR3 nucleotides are TGTGCCACCAGCGCCTCAATGAACACTGAAGCTTTCTTT. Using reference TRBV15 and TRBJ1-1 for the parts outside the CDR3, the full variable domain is DAMVIQNPRYQVTQFGKPVTLSCSQTLNHNVMYWYQQKSSQAPKLLFHYYDKDFNNEADTPDNFQSRRPNTSFCFLDIRSPGLGDTAMYLCATSASMNTEAFFGQGTRLTVV.

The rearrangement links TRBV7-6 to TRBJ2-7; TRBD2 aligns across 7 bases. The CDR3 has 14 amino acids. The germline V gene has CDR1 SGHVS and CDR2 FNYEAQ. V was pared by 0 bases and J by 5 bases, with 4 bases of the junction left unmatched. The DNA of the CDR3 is TGTGCCAGCAGCTTAGCGGGAGGGCCAGACGAGCAGTACTTC. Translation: CASSLAGGPDEQYF.

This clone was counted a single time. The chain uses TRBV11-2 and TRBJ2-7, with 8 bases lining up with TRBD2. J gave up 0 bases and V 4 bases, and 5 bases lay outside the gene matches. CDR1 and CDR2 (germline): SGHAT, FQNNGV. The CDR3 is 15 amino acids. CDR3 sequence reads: CASSSQRGSSYEQYF. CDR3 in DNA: TGTGCCAGCAGCTCACAGCGGGGGAGCTCCTACGAGCAGTACTTC. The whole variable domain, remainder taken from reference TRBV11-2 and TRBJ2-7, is EAGVAQSPRYKIIEKRQSVAFWCNPISGHATLYWYQQILGQGPKLLIQFQNNGVVDDSQLPKDRFSAERLKGVDSTLKIQPAKLEDSAVYLCASSSQRGSSYEQYFGPGTRLTVT.

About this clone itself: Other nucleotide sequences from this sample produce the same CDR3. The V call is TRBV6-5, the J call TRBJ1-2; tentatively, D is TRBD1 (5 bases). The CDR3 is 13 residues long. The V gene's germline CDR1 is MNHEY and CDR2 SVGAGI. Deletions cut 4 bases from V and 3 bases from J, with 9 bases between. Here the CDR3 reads CASSSAGYYGYTF. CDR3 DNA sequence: TGTGCCAGCAGTTCCGCAGGGTACTATGGCTACACCTTC.

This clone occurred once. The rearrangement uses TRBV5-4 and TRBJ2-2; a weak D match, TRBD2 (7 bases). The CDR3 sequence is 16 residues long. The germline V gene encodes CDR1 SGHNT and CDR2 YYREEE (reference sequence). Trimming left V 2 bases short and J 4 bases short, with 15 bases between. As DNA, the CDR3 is TGTGCCAGCAGCTTTATTGGGGGGGCGGCCACCGGGGAGCTGTTTTTT. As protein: CASSFIGGAATGELFF.

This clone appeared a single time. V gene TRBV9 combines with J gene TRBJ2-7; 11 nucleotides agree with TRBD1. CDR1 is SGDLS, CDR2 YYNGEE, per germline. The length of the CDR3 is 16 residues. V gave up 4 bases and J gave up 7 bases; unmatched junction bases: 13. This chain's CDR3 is CASSPGRTGGAGEQYF. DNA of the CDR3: TGTGCCAGCAGCCCCGGACGGACAGGGGGCGCGGGGGAGCAGTACTTC.

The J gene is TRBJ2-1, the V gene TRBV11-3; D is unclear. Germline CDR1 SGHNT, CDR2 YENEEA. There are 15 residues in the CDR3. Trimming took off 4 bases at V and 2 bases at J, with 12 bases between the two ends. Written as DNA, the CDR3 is TGTGCCAGCAGCTCTGGCCGTGGGCCCTACAATGAGCAGTTCTTC. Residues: CASSSGRGPYNEQFF. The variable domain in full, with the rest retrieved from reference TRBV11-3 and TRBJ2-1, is EAGVVQSPRYKIIEKKQPVAFWCNPISGHNTLYWYLQNLGQGPELLIRYENEEAVDDSQLPKDRFSAERLKGVDSTLKIQPAELGDSAVYLCASSSGRGPYNEQFFGPGTRLTVL.

The CDR3 region is CASRHQKGGYYGYTF. The CDR3 bases are TGTGCCAGCAGGCATCAAAAGGGAGGGTACTATGGCTACACCTTC. The gene calls are TRBV28 and TRBJ1-2; no definite D call. The CDR3 runs 15 residues. Trimming took 6 bases from V and 3 from J, leaving 17 bases between them. Germline V gene data show CDR1 as MDHEN and CDR2 as SYDVKM.

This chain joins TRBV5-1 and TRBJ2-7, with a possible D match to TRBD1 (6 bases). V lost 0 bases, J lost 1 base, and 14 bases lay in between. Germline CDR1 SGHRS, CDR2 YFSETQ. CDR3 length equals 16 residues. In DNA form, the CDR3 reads TGCGCCAGCAGCTTGGATAGGGGGACACTTTCCTACGAGCAGTACTTC. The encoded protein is CASSLDRGTLSYEQYF.

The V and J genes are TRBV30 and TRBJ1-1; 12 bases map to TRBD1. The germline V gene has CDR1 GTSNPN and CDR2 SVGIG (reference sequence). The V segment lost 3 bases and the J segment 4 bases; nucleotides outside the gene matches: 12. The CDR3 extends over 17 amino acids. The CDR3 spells CAWSRDRGRGGITEAFF. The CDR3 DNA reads TGTGCCTGGAGCCGGGACAGGGGGCGCGGGGGGATCACTGAAGCTTTCTTT.

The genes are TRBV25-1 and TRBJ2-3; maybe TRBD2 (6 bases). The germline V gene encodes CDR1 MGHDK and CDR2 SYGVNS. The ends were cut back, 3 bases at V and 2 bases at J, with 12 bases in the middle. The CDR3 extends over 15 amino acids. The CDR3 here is CASSDRGWFTDTQYF. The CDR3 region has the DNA TGTGCCAGCAGTGATCGGGGGTGGTTCACAGATACGCAGTATTTT.

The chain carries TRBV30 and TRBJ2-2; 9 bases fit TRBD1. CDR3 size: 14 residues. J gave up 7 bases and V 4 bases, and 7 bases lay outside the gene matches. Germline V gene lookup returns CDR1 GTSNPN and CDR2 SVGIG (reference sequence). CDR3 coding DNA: TGTGCCTGGAACTGGGACAGGGCGAGCGGGGAGCTGTTTTTT. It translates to CAWNWDRASGELFF.

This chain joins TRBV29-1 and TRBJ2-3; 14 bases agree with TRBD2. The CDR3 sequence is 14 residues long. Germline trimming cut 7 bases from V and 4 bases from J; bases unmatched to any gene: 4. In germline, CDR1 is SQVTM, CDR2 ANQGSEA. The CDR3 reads CSGGLAGAPDTQYF. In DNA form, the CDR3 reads TGCAGCGGGGGACTAGCGGGAGCTCCAGATACGCAGTATTTT.

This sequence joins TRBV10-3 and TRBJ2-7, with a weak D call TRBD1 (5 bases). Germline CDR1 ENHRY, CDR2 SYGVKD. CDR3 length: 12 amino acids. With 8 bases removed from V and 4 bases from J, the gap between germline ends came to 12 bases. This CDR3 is CAIAGQPYEQYF. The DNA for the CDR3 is TGTGCCATCGCTGGACAACCATACGAGCAGTACTTC.

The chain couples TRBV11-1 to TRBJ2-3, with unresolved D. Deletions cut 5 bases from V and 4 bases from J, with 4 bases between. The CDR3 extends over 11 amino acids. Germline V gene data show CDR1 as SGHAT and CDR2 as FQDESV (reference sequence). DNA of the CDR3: TGTGCCAGCAGCCCCGCAGATACGCAGTATTTT. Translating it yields CASSPADTQYF.

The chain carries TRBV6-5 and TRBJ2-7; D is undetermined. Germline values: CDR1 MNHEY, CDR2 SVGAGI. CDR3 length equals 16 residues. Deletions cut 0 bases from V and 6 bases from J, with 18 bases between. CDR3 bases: TGTGCCAGCAGTTACTCAGAGAGCCCGTCGAGAGGCGAGCAGTACTTC. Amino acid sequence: CASSYSESPSRGEQYF.